This note documents a single TCR beta chain sequence. What it recognizes is unknown. This record comes from a study of T cells after yellow fever vaccination. Study-wide findings and caveats: By day 5 rather than day 15, the secondary response had peaked, though it was weaker. In post-booster samples, most primary-vaccination clones reappeared (96% CD4, 88% CD8).

With 5 bases removed from V and 3 bases from J, the gap between germline ends came to 21 bases. The CDR3 spans 17 residues. Per the germline V gene, CDR1 is SGHKS and CDR2 is YYEKEE (reference sequence). TCRdb processed the 5' RACE reads anew with MiXCR; each CDR3 protein has one entry. The sample shows some 70,000 distinct CDR3 sequences, over 6.5% of them seen only once. The chain joins TRBV5-5 to TRBJ1-5; tentatively, D is TRBD1 (6 bases). The sequenced sample was CD8+ T cells sorted from PBMCs, obtained about 41 days after the first yellow fever vaccination. This clonotype was sampled from a man aged 18 to 30 who received the YFV17D yellow fever vaccine. For the CDR3, the DNA is TGTGCCAGCAGTTCGCTCCTACCTACAGGGTACAATCAGCCCCAGCATTTT. Its protein is CASSSLLPTGYNQPQHF.